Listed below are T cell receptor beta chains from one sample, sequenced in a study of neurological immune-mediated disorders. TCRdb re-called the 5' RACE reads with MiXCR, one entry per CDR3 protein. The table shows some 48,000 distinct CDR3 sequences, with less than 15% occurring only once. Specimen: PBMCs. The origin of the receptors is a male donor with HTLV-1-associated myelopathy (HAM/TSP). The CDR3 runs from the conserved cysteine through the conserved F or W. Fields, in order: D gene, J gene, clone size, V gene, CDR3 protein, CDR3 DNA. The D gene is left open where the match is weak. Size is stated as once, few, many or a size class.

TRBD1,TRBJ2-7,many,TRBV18,CASSQNLGQLGSYEQYF,TGTGCCAGCTCACAAAACCTGGGACAGTTAGGCTCCTACGAGCAGTACTTC
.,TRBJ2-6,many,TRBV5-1,CASSFSNSGANVLTF,TGCGCCAGCAGCTTCAGTAATTCTGGGGCCAACGTCCTGACTTTC
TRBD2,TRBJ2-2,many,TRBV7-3,CASSLRLAGRGELFF,TGTGCCAGCAGCTTAAGACTAGCGGGGAGAGGGGAGCTGTTTTTT
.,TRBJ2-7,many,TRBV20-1,CSAGGTLSSYEQYF,TGCAGTGCTGGCGGGACACTCAGCTCCTACGAGCAGTACTTC
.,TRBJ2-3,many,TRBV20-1,CSASGGGADTQYF,TGCAGTGCTAGTGGCGGGGGCGCAGATACGCAGTATTTT
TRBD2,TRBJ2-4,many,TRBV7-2,CASSGGGHIQYF,TGTGCCAGCAGCGGCGGGGGGCACATTCAGTACTTC
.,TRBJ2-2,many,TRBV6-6,CASSYSYRAGELFF,TGTGCCAGCAGTTACTCGTACCGGGCCGGGGAGCTGTTTTTT
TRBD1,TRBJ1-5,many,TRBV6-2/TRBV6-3,CASSYRGQRGGNQPQHF,TGTGCCAGCAGTTACCGGGGACAGCGAGGAGGCAATCAGCCCCAGCATTTT
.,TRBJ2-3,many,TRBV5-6,CASSLLGTDTQYF,TGTGCCAGCAGCTTGCTTGGCACAGATACGCAGTATTTT
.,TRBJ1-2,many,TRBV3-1,CASSQVPELYGYTF,TGTGCCAGCAGCCAAGTCCCGGAGCTCTATGGCTACACCTTC
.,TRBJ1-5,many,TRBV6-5,CASSSAGVVQPQHF,TGTGCCAGCAGTTCCGCAGGGGTGGTTCAGCCCCAGCATTTT
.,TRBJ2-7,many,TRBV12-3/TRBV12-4,CASSPKDGPPYEQYF,TGTGCCAGCAGTCCCAAGGACGGACCACCCTACGAGCAGTACTTC
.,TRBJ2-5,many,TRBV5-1,CASSFSNKETQYF,TGCGCCAGCAGCTTTAGCAACAAAGAGACCCAGTACTTC